This T cell receptor beta chain stems from a study of a mutant IDH1 vaccine in newly diagnosed glioma (dated by TCRdb to the early 2020s). Regarding the complete study: Of the roughly 30 treated patients, about 62% were male and around 40% were female, and a mean age of around 40 years was recorded. Longitudinal TCRB deep sequencing was performed for around 23 treated patients wherever samples were available for exploratory analyses. Peripheral blood was collected at six visits: V03 (baseline), V05, V07, V10, V12 and V13. Prior to enrollment, patients had been given standard therapy consisting of radiotherapy alone, temozolomide alone, or radiochemotherapy with temozolomide, with the combination given to most patients.

Paper-wide results and their limitations: It was noted by the authors that analyses of patient blood samples could not be reproduced owing to sample limitations. No apparent relationship was observed between pseudoprogression and alterations in the top peripheral T cell clonotypes detected by TCRB sequencing. Immune responses induced by the vaccine were seen in approximately 92% of patients across multiple MHC alleles. PBMC samples for TCRB deep sequencing were selected based on availability.

CDR1 SGHRS and CDR2 YFSETQ were looked up in the germline V gene. Relative to germline, V is missing 3 bases and J is missing 8 bases, with 10 bases of the junction outside any gene match. Spanning cysteine to phenylalanine, the CDR3 consists of 15 amino acids. Kept here is only the CDR3 DNA, which spans 45 bases and is read in frame from base 1. In regard to this clone: Its antigen has not been determined. No much larger clonotype is one base removed from it; base qualities were not supplied.

The library was obtained by the immunoSEQ multiplex PCR assay. Rearranged TCR beta chain sequences were amplified using the hsTCRB Kit according to the manufacturer's protocol. An Illumina MiSeq was used to sequence the TCRB libraries. As for the authors' bioinformatics: Demultiplexing, trimming and gene mapping were performed with the kit vendor's proprietary platform. Drawn from immuneACCESS, this table holds only the in-frame rearrangements with V and J called that TCRdb kept. Clones are partly lost; checked studies trace under half to an unresolved V gene and leave the rest unexplained. The D gene and trimming were derived from the DNA, and the V and J assignments and clone size from that table. Here the sample has roughly 70,000 clones; more than 70% occur a single time. Over 4% of the sample rests with the top ten. The time point label for this specimen denotes: baseline, week 1 (first vaccination visit). The sample's treatment or condition, from its label and the paper: pre-vaccination baseline after standard-of-care therapy. The donors had newly diagnosed IDH1-mutant astrocytomas of WHO grade 3 or 4 that showed loss of nuclear ATRX. The samples were drawn from NOA16, a multicentre, single-arm, open-label phase I trial in Germany that tested a mutant IDH1 peptide vaccine in humans for the first time. Blood drawn at visit V03 was used as the baseline sample for immunogenicity testing. The DNeasy Blood and Tissue Kit was used to extract genomic DNA from EDTA blood for TCRB sequencing.

The receptor was isolated from a woman under 30 with glioma. Some clones in this sample may be carry-over from other donors' samples. The sample here was peripheral blood mononuclear cells (PBMCs), taken from a glioma patient treated with radiotherapy, temozolomide or both. The chain is assembled from TRBV5-1 and TRBJ1-4, and 7 junctional nucleotides match TRBD1. The CDR3 here reads CASSSRQGIREKLFF. The sequence in DNA is TGCGCCAGCAGCTCCAGACAGGGTATACGAGAAAAACTGTTTTTT. With the portions outside the CDR3 filled from the reference TRBV5-1 and TRBJ1-4 genes, the complete variable region becomes KAGVTQTPRYLIKTRGQQVTLSCSPISGHRSVSWYQQTPGQGLQFLFEYFSETQRNKGNFPGRFSGRQFSNSRSEMNVSTLELGDSALYLCASSSRQGIREKLFFGSGTQLSVL.